A single sample gave rise to the 15 T cell receptor beta chains below, sequenced in a study of T cell repertoires in cytomegalovirus infection. Each CDR3 protein gets one entry after TCRdb re-called the reads with MiXCR. The data contain fewer than 250,000 distinct CDR3 sequences, 9% to 15% of them singletons. Sample: PBMCs. The receptor source for this set is a human donor in good health (CMV status not recorded). Some clones in this sample may be carry-over from other donors' samples.

This clonotype was seen repeatedly, ten times or more. V usage is TRBV7-2 and J usage is TRBJ2-7; the D is unclear. Trimming cost V 5 bases and J 3 bases, with 8 bases left between them. Germline V gene sequence: CDR1 SGHTA, CDR2 FQGNSA. CDR3 length equals 12 residues. The CDR3 reads CASSRHGYEQYF. Written as DNA, the CDR3 is TGTGCCAGCAGCAGACACGGCTACGAGCAGTACTTC.

V and J are TRBV20-1 and TRBJ2-2, with TRBD2 as a possible D gene (6 bases). The germline V gene has CDR1 DFQATT and CDR2 SNEGSKA (reference sequence). Trimming cost V 4 bases and J 6 bases, with 12 bases left between them. CDR3 length equals 13 residues. CDR3 DNA sequence: TGCAGTGCTACACGGGAGAGTGCCGGGGAGCTGTTTTTT. This encodes CSATRESAGELFF.

A word on this clonotype: A single base separates this from a much larger clone, so it may be a read error. The missing conserved phenylalanine or tryptophan at the end of this CDR3 makes a read error likely. The genes are TRBV7-4 and TRBJ2-7; 9 bases agree with TRBD1. The CDR3 length is 13 residues. Germline CDR1 reads SGHVT; CDR2 reads SQSDAQ. The V gene end was trimmed by 4 bases and the J gene end by 9 bases; junction bases not matched to a gene: 7. The CDR3 nucleotides are TGTGCCAGCAGCTCCGGGACAGGGACCAGGCAGTACTTG. Translated, it gives CASSSGTGTRQYL.

There are many counts of this clonotype. V and J are TRBV12-3 or TRBV12-4 and TRBJ2-7; D uncertain. Trimming stripped 3 bases from V and 4 bases from J, with 7 bases between. CDR3 length: 12 residues. The CDR3 coding sequence is TGTGCCAGCAGTTTGAATGGATACGAGCAGTACTTC. As protein: CASSLNGYEQYF.

J is TRBJ1-5 and V is TRBV12-3 or TRBV12-4; D is undetermined. The CDR3 length is 15 residues. Trimming took off 3 bases at V and 3 bases at J, with 12 bases between the two ends. DNA for the CDR3: TGTGCCAGCAGTTTGGGTACAGTAATCAATCAGCCCCAGCATTTT. This translates into CASSLGTVINQPQHF.

This clonotype was seen more than once but under ten times. The rearrangement uses TRBV12-3 or TRBV12-4 and TRBJ1-6, with D uncertain. V was clipped by 4 bases and J by 5 bases, with 6 bases between them. CDR3 length equals 13 residues. The CDR3 protein is CASSSMDNSPLHF. CDR3 in DNA: TGTGCCAGCAGTTCGATGGATAATTCACCCCTCCACTTT.

This clonotype was seen ten or more times. The chain recombines TRBV7-3 with TRBJ1-3; tentative D call: TRBD1 (5 bases). Germline CDR1 is SGHTA and CDR2 is FQGTGA. The CDR3 is 13 amino acids. Trimming pared 3 bases from V and 7 bases from J, leaving 10 bases between. As DNA, the CDR3 is TGTGCCAGCAGCTTCGCGCAGGGCAACACCATATATTTT. Translated: CASSFAQGNTIYF.

The chain links TRBV29-1 to TRBJ1-1; D possibly corresponds to TRBD1 (5 bases). Trimming took off 6 bases at V and 1 base at J, with 18 bases between the two ends. CDR1 is SQVTM, CDR2 ANQGSEA, per germline. The CDR3 covers 15 residues. This CDR3 is CSVETTGRTNTEAFF. CDR3 coding DNA: TGCAGCGTCGAAACTACGGGACGGACGAACACTGAAGCTTTCTTT.

This clonotype was picked up a small number of times. This rearrangement joins TRBV2 to TRBJ2-7; 10 positions match TRBD2. CDR1 is SNHLY and CDR2 is FYNNEI in the germline V gene. The length of the CDR3 is 15 residues. V was pared by 6 bases and J by 1 base, with 6 bases of the junction left unmatched. CDR3 in amino acids: CASRTGTSVSYEQYF. CDR3 in DNA: TGTGCCAGCAGGACCGGGACTAGCGTATCCTACGAGCAGTACTTC.

This clonotype was picked up many times. V gene TRBV6-2 or TRBV6-3 combines with J gene TRBJ2-1, with TRBD2 matching over 9 bases. Unmatched junction bases numbered 14, after V lost 6 bases and J lost 8 bases. The CDR3 runs 16 residues. The germline gives CDR1 MNHEY, CDR2 SVGEGT. Here the CDR3 reads CASSVLAGTSRDEQFF. As DNA, the CDR3 is TGTGCCAGCAGCGTCCTAGCGGGGACTAGCAGGGATGAGCAGTTCTTC.

This clonotype was detected many times. The chain employs TRBV12-5 and TRBJ2-3, with unresolved D. V shed 4 bases and J shed 2 bases, with 13 bases lying between them. The CDR3 has 15 residues. Looked up from germline, CDR1 is LGHNT and CDR2 is FRNRAP. CDR3 sequence (DNA): TGTGCTAGTGGTTCGCCGTCGACTGTCACAGATACGCAGTATTTT. Protein: CASGSPSTVTDTQYF.

This clonotype was seen more than once but under ten times. The gene calls are TRBV5-1 and TRBJ1-2, with D unclear. The V end lost 1 base, the J end lost 7 bases, and 11 bases lay between the germline ends. Germline V gene data show CDR1 as SGHRS and CDR2 as YFSETQ. The CDR3 is made up of 13 amino acids. CDR3 bases: TGCGCCAGCAGCTTGACCGTATCCGGTGGCTACACCTTC. Its translation is CASSLTVSGGYTF. The variable domain in full, with the rest retrieved from reference TRBV5-1 and TRBJ1-2, is KAGVTQTPRYLIKTRGQQVTLSCSPISGHRSVSWYQQTPGQGLQFLFEYFSETQRNKGNFPGRFSGRQFSNSRSEMNVSTLELGDSALYLCASSLTVSGGYTFGSGTRLTVV.

This clonotype was found many times. The chain employs TRBV7-2 and TRBJ1-5; no clear D gene. CDR1 SGHTA and CDR2 FQGNSA come from the germline V gene. The V end was cut by 1 base, the J end by 3 bases, with 10 bases between. The CDR3 runs to 15 residues. The CDR3 bases are TGTGCCAGCAGCTTAGAGCCGATACCCAATCAGCCCCAGCATTTT. As protein: CASSLEPIPNQPQHF.

This clonotype was recorded at least ten times. The chain employs TRBV11-1 and TRBJ1-1; D is ambiguous. The CDR3 totals 14 residues. V gave up 3 bases and J gave up 4 bases, with 12 bases separating them. Germline V gene data show CDR1 as SGHAT and CDR2 as FQDESV (reference sequence). The CDR3 spells CASSFEGSSTEAFF. The DNA of the CDR3 is TGTGCCAGCAGCTTCGAGGGATCGAGCACTGAAGCTTTCTTT.

In its sample, this clonotype was seen many times. This chain's CDR3 is CASSQDLPQGGFPATNEKLFF. CDR3 bases: TGCGCCAGCAGCCAAGATCTCCCCCAGGGGGGGTTCCCTGCAACTAATGAAAAACTGTTTTTT. The chain employs TRBV4-3 and TRBJ1-4, with 7 bases identical to TRBD1. The CDR3 is 21 amino acids. The V and J ends lost 0 bases and 0 bases, in that order; junction bases with no gene match: 16. Germline CDR1 reads LGHNA; CDR2 reads YSLEER.